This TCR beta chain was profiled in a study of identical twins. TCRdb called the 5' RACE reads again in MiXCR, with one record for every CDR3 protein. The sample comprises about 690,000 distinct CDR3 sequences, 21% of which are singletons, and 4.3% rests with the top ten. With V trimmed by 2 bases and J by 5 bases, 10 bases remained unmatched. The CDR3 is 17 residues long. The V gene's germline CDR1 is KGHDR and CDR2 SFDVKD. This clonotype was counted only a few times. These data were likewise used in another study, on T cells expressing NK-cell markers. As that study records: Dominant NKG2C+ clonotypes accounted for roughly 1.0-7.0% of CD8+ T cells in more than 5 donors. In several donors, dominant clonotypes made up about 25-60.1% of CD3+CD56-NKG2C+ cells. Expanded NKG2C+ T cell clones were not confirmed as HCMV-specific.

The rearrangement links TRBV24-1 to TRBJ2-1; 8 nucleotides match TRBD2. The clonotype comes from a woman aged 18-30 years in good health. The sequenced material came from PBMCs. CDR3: CATSDSRSGGFHNEQFF. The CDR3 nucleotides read TGTGCCACCAGTGATTCCAGGTCGGGGGGGTTTCACAATGAGCAGTTCTTC.